The rows below give T cell receptor beta chains drawn from one sample of a study of blood T cells in healthy people across ages. TCRdb reanalysed the 5' RACE reads using MiXCR and keeps one entry per CDR3 protein. The sample lists approximately 600,000 distinct CDR3 sequences, about 54% occurring once. Sequencing used blood. All receptors come from a man aged 60 to 75 in good health. Each CDR3 is given with its conserved first and last residue. Each record gives: clone size, J gene, D gene, CDR3 length, V gene, CDR3 DNA, CDR3 protein. The D gene is left open where the match is weak. Clone size is stated in some rows and not others, as once, few, many or a class when expanded.

>-|TRBJ2-7|-|14|TRBV4-1
TGCGCCAGCAGCCAAAACACAGCGGAATACGAGCAGTACTTC
CASSQNTAEYEQYF
>-|TRBJ1-1|TRBD1|13|TRBV18
TGTGCCAGCTCGGGACAGGCGAACACTGAAGCTTTCTTT
CASSGQANTEAFF
>once|TRBJ1-1|TRBD1|16|TRBV6-2/TRBV6-3
TGTGCCAGCAGTTACGCCGACAGGGCCGGGAACACTGAAGCTTTCTTT
CASSYADRAGNTEAFF
>-|TRBJ2-5|-|18|TRBV4-1
TGCGCCAGCAGCCAAGATCAGCCGAGCCCAGTATGGGTGGAGACCCAGTACTTC
CASSQDQPSPVWVETQYF
>-|TRBJ2-5|-|14|TRBV5-1
TGCGCCAGCAGCGAGGGGCCCTCTTTAGATGAGCAGTACTTC
CASSEGPSLDEQYF
>once|TRBJ2-1|-|15|TRBV9
TGTGCCAGCAGCGTAGGGGGACTGATTCCCTATGAGCAGTTCTTC
CASSVGGLIPYEQFF
>-|TRBJ2-7|-|15|TRBV4-1
TGCGCCAGCAGCCAACTTTGGGGAACCTCCTACGAGCAGTACTTC
CASSQLWGTSYEQYF
>once|TRBJ1-4|-|16|TRBV25-1
TGTGCCAGCAGTGCCTCCCCGGGGGCGCGGGCTGAAAAACTGTTTTTT
CASSASPGARAEKLFF
>many|TRBJ2-1|-|13|TRBV5-1
TGCGCCAGCAGCTGGACAGCTGACAATGAGCAGTTCTTC
CASSWTADNEQFF
>few|TRBJ1-2|-|15|TRBV27
TGTGCCAGCAGTTATAAACGAGGGGGGGGTTATGGCTACACCTTC
CASSYKRGGGYGYTF
>-|TRBJ2-3|-|14|TRBV12-3/TRBV12-4
TGTGCCAGCAGTTTAAGAGGGGTGGCAGATACGCAGTATTTT
CASSLRGVADTQYF
>-|TRBJ2-6|TRBD1|19|TRBV5-1
TGCGCCAGCAGCTTGCGGGAGACAGGGGGCGCTTCTGGGGCCAACGTCCTGACTTTC
CASSLRETGGASGANVLTF
>once|TRBJ2-1|-|13|TRBV7-9
TGTGCCAGCAGCTTAGAGGGGCGGTATGAGCAGTTCTTC
CASSLEGRYEQFF
>-|TRBJ2-7|TRBD1|19|TRBV5-1
TGCGCCAGCAGCTTGGCCTCCGGACAGGGACTTAGATTTGCCTACGAGCAGTACTTC
CASSLASGQGLRFAYEQYF
>-|TRBJ2-5|TRBD2|17|TRBV24-1
TGTGCCACCAGTGACCTCGGACTAGCGGGAAGATCTGGGACCCAGTACTTC
CATSDLGLAGRSGTQYF
>many|TRBJ2-5|-|15|TRBV5-6
TGTGCCAGCAGCTTCAGTCGCCGGTACCAAGAGACCCAGTACTTC
CASSFSRRYQETQYF
>-|TRBJ2-7|-|13|TRBV12-3/TRBV12-4
TGTGCCAGCAGTAGAGGGACACTATACGAGCAGTACTTC
CASSRGTLYEQYF
>few|TRBJ2-1|-|16|TRBV14
TGTGCCAGCAGCCCACCGGGGACGACTAAGGGCTATGAGCAGTTCTTC
CASSPPGTTKGYEQFF
>-|TRBJ2-7|TRBD2|17|TRBV10-2
TGCGCCAGCAGTGAGCCCGGGACTAGCGGGGGGTCGGGCGAGCAGTACTTC
CASSEPGTSGGSGEQYF
>-|TRBJ1-2|-|14|TRBV21-1
TGTGCCAGCAGCAAAGCTAGGGGGTCCTATGGCTACACCTTC
CASSKARGSYGYTF
>-|TRBJ2-5|-|16|TRBV11-2
TGTGCCAGCAGCTACCCTTCCGTAACTAGACGAGAGACCCAGTACTTC
CASSYPSVTRRETQYF
>-|TRBJ2-3|TRBD1|16|TRBV12-3/TRBV12-4
TGTGCCAGCAGTTTGACAGGGAAACGGGCCACAGATACGCAGTATTTT
CASSLTGKRATDTQYF
>-|TRBJ2-7|-|12|TRBV25-1
TGTGCCAGCCGACCGGGGGTGGGAAGGCAGTACTTC
CASRPGVGRQYF
>-|TRBJ1-2|TRBD1|17|TRBV14
TGTGCCAGCAGCCATTTGGTGTCGGACAGGGGCAACTATGGCCACACCTTC
CASSHLVSDRGNYGHTF
>-|TRBJ1-6|-|12|TRBV12-3/TRBV12-4
TGTGCCAGCAGGAGAACAGGGACACCCCTCCACTTT
CASRRTGTPLHF
>-|TRBJ2-3|TRBD2|17|TRBV7-8
TGTGCCAGCAGCTTACGAGTAAGGCTAGCGGCGACAGATACGCAGTATTTT
CASSLRVRLAATDTQYF
>few|TRBJ1-6|-|17|TRBV20-1
TGCAGTGCTAGAGATGGGGAGAGAGACCCCTATAATTCACCCCTCCACTTT
CSARDGERDPYNSPLHF
>-|TRBJ1-1|-|14|TRBV5-1
TGCGCCAGCAGCGGGGGCATCCTAAACACTGAAGCTTTCTTT
CASSGGILNTEAFF
>few|TRBJ2-1|-|13|TRBV4-1
TGCGCCAGCAGCCAGGAGGGGGACAATGAGCAGTTCTTC
CASSQEGDNEQFF
>-|TRBJ2-7|TRBD2|14|TRBV20-1
TGCAGTGCTAGACCGGGACTAGCGCCGGATGAGCAGTACTTC
CSARPGLAPDEQYF
>-|TRBJ2-1|-|15|TRBV4-1
TGCGCCAGCAGCCAAGAAGGGACCCCCCACAATGAGCAGTTCTTC
CASSQEGTPHNEQFF
>-|TRBJ1-4|-|19|TRBV4-1
TGCGCCAGCAGCCAAGAGCCCCAGGGAGAGGTTCCCGTAAATGAAAAACTGTTTTTT
CASSQEPQGEVPVNEKLFF
>few|TRBJ2-3|-|16|TRBV4-2
TGTGCCAGCAGCCAAGGATTAGGTCTGGGGACAGATACGCAGTATTTT
CASSQGLGLGTDTQYF
>many|TRBJ1-5|-|12|TRBV3-1
TGTGCCAGCAGCCAAGTCGGTCAGCCCCAGCATTTT
CASSQVGQPQHF
>-|TRBJ2-5|-|13|TRBV20-1
TGCAGTGCTAGAAAGGGCCCCGGGGAGACCCAGTACTTC
CSARKGPGETQYF
>once|TRBJ2-3|-|15|TRBV20-1
TGCAGTGCTACTCTCCCTGGACAGAGCACAGATACGCAGTATTTT
CSATLPGQSTDTQYF
>few|TRBJ2-5|TRBD2|16|TRBV20-1
TGCAGTGCTAGAGGGTACCGGCTAGCGGGGACAGAGACCCAGTACTTC
CSARGYRLAGTETQYF
>once|TRBJ1-3|TRBD1|17|TRBV7-6
TGTGCCAGCAGCCCAACAGGGGGCCAGGGAACTGGAAACACCATATATTTT
CASSPTGGQGTGNTIYF
>-|TRBJ1-6|-|14|TRBV6-1
TGTGCCAGCAGTGAAGGGGGTGAGGGTTCGCCCCTCCACTTT
CASSEGGEGSPLHF
>-|TRBJ1-2|-|14|TRBV28
TGTGCCAGCAGTTTAAACGCACGGCGGGGAGGCTACACCTTC
CASSLNARRGGYTF